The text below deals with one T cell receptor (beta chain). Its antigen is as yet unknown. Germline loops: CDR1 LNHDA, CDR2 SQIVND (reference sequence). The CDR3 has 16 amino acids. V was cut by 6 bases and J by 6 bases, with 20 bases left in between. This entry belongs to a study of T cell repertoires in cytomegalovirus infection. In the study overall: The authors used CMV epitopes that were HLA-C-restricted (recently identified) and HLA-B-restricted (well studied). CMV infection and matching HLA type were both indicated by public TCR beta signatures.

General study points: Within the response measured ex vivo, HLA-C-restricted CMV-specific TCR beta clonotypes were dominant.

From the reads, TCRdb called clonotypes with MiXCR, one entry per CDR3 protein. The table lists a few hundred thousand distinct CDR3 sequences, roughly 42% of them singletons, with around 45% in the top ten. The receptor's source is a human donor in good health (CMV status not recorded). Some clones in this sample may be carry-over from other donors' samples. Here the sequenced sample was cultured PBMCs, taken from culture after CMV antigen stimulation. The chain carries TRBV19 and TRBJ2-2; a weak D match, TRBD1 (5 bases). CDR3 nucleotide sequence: TGTGCCAGTAGCACGCATAGAACAGGTGTGGCCGGGGAGCTGTTTTTT. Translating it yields CASSTHRTGVAGELFF.